This T cell receptor (beta chain) was found in a study of OX40 agonist ivuxolimab in advanced cancers. Study findings and constraints: Relative to CD4+, CD8+ T cells held more expanded clones on average.

This CDR3 is built from 18 residues. CDR1 is LNHNV and CDR2 is YYDKDF in the germline V gene (reference sequence). V shed 1 base and J shed 0 bases, with 19 bases lying between them. TCRdb's table, derived via immunoSEQ multiplex PCR, lists solely in-frame clones and lacks some. In the table there are about 100,000 clones, 90% of which are singletons. About this clone itself: The antigen is unknown.

The chain couples TRBV15 to TRBJ2-7; no clear D. The TCR sequence derives from an adult with an advanced solid tumor such as melanoma, head and neck, liver or kidney cancer. The sample in question was CD4+ or CD8+ T cells sorted from blood, obtained in a trial of the OX40 agonist ivuxolimab. The CDR3, as DNA: TGTGCCACCAGCAGAGGGCCCCTCACGAGGAGTTTCTCCTACGAGCAGTACTTC. Its protein product is CATSRGPLTRSFSYEQYF. The complete variable domain, with remaining parts taken from reference TRBV15 and TRBJ2-7, reads DAMVIQNPRYQVTQFGKPVTLSCSQTLNHNVMYWYQQKSSQAPKLLFHYYDKDFNNEADTPDNFQSRRPNTSFCFLDIRSPGLGDTAMYLCATSRGPLTRSFSYEQYFGPGTRLTVT.